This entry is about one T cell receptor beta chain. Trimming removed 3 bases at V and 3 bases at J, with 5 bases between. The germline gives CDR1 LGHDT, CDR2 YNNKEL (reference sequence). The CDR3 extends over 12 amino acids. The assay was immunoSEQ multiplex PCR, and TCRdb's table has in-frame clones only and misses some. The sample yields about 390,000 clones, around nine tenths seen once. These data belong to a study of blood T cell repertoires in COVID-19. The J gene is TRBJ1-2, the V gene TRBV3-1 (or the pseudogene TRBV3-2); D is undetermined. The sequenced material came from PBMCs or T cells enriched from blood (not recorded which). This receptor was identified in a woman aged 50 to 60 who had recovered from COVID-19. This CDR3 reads CASSHDYYGYTF. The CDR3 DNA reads TGTGCCAGCAGCCACGACTACTATGGCTACACCTTC.